This passage covers 3 T cell receptor beta chains from one sample sequenced in a study of control samples from healthy donors and cancer patients. TCRdb's table, derived via immunoSEQ multiplex PCR, lists solely in-frame clones and lacks some. The sample lists around 150,000 clones, about 90% occurring once. Sequenced material: blood. These receptors were obtained from a man aged 25-40 years in good health.

The CDR3 nucleotides are TGTGCCAGTTCCTTTACATCGGTAAGAAATTCACCCCTCCACTTT. As protein: CASSFTSVRNSPLHF. This chain connects TRBV19 to TRBJ1-6, with no clear D. Germline V gene sequence: CDR1 LNHDA, CDR2 SQIVND (reference sequence). The CDR3 is made up of 15 amino acids. V lost 8 bases and J lost 7, with 18 bases in between. Combining the CDR3 with reference TRBV19 and TRBJ1-6 gives the whole variable domain DGGITQSPKYLFRKEGQNVTLSCEQNLNHDAMYWYRQDPGQGLRLIYYSQIVNDFQKGDIAEGYSVSREKKESFPLTVTSAQKNPTAFYLCASSFTSVRNSPLHFGNGTRLTVT.

The V and J genes are TRBV28 and TRBJ2-1; TRBD2 matches at 11 bases. Trimming at V came to 7 bases and at J to 6 bases, leaving 14 bases not matched to a gene. Germline CDR1 and CDR2: MDHEN and SYDVKM. The CDR3 runs 17 residues. This chain's CDR3 is CASTPQYGTSGSNEQFF. CDR3 nucleotides: TGTGCCAGCACCCCTCAGTACGGAACTAGCGGGAGCAATGAGCAGTTCTTC. Based on the CDR3 plus reference TRBV28 and TRBJ2-1, the full variable domain is DVKVTQSSRYLVKRTGEKVFLECVQDMDHENMFWYRQDPGLGLRLIYFSYDVKMKEKGDIPEGYSVSREKKERFSLILESASTNQTSMYLCASTPQYGTSGSNEQFFGPGTRLTVL.

This clone was recorded once. The V call is TRBV5-1, the J call TRBJ2-5; D unresolved. The CDR3 runs to 13 residues. From germline, CDR1 is SGHRS and CDR2 YFSETQ. V dropped 4 bases and J dropped 7 bases, with 14 bases sitting between them. The CDR3 DNA follows: TGCGCCAGCAGCCCGGGCCCCAAGGGGACCCAGTACTTC. It codes for CASSPGPKGTQYF.